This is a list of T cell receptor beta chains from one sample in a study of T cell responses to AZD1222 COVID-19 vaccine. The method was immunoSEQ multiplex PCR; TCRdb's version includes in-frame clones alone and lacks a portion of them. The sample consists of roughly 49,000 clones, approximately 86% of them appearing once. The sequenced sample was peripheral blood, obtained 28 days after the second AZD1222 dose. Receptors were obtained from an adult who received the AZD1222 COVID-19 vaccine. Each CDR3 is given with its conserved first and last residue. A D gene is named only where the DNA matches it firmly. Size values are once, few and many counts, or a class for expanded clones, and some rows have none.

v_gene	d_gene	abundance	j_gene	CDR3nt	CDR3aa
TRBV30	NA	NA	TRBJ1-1	TGTGCCTGGAGGCCCCGGGGGAACACTGAAGCTTTCTTT	CAWRPRGNTEAFF
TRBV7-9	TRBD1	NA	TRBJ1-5	TGTGCCAGCAGCCGAGGGACCGGGACAGGCGGCAATCAGCCCCAGCATTTT	CASSRGTGTGGNQPQHF
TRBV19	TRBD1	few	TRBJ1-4	TGTGCCAGTAACAGGGGAACTAATGAAAAACTGTTTTTT	CASNRGTNEKLFF
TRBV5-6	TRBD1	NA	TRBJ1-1	TGTGCCAGCAGCCAACTGACAGGGGTAACAGGCACTGAAGCTTTCTTT	CASSQLTGVTGTEAFF
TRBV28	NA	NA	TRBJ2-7	TGTGCCAGCAGTTTAGGCTACGAGCAGTACTTC	CASSLGYEQYF
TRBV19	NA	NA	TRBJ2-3	TGTGCCAGTACGGGACTGGGCACAGATACGCAGTATTTT	CASTGLGTDTQYF
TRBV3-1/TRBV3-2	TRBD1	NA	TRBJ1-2	TGTGCCAGCAGCCGGGGGACAGAGTATGGCTACACCTTC	CASSRGTEYGYTF
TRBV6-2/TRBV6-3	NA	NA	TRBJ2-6	TGTGCCAGCAGTCCAACAGATCAGGGATTCAACGTCCTGACTTTC	CASSPTDQGFNVLTF
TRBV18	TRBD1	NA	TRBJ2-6	TGTGCCAGCTCACCACTGACAGGGGTCTCTGGGGCCAACGTCCTGACTTTC	CASSPLTGVSGANVLTF
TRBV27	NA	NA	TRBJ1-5	TGTGCCAGCGGGTTCGGGGGTAGTGGACCCCAGCATTTT	CASGFGGSGPQHF
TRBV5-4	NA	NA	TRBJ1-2	TGTGCCAGCAGCCCCACCCAGGGGAGGGATGGCTACACCTTC	CASSPTQGRDGYTF
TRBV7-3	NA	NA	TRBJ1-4	TGTGCCAGCAGCTTAAGGGGCAGGGCAGATGAAAAACTGTTTTTT	CASSLRGRADEKLFF
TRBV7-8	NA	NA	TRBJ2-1	TGTGCCAGCAGCCCCCGGGACCGAGGGCAGTTCTTC	CASSPRDRGQFF
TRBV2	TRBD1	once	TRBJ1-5	TGTGCCAGCACCCCGGACAGGGACAGCAATCAGCCCCAGCATTTT	CASTPDRDSNQPQHF
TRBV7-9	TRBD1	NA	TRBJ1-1	TGTGCCAGCAGCGCCGGGACAGGTGTGAACACTGAAGCTTTCTTT	CASSAGTGVNTEAFF
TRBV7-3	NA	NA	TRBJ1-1	TGTGCCAGCAGCTTAGGTCCGGGGAACACTGAAGCTTTCTTT	CASSLGPGNTEAFF
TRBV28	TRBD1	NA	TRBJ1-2	TGTGCCAGCAGTCTCGCGGACAGGGGGGATGGCTACACCTTC	CASSLADRGDGYTF
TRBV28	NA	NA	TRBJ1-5	TGTGCCAGCAGTTTACCCCGTGGGCCCCAGCATTTT	CASSLPRGPQHF
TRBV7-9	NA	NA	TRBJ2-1	TGTGCCAGCGGAGCCTCGGGGTCCTACAATGAGCAGTTCTTC	CASGASGSYNEQFF
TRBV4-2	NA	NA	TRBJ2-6	TGTGCCAGCAGCCCCGAACCAGGGTCTGGGGCCAACGTCCTGACTTTC	CASSPEPGSGANVLTF
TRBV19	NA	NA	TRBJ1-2	TGTGCCAGTAGTATAGGGCCAGGGGCCGTATATGGCTACACCTTC	CASSIGPGAVYGYTF
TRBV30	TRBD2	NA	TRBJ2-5	TGTGCCTGGAGTCAGTCGGGGGGGACCCAGTACTTC	CAWSQSGGTQYF
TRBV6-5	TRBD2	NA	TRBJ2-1	TGTGCCAGCAGTTACCTCGGGACTAGCTTGAATGAGCAGTTCTTC	CASSYLGTSLNEQFF
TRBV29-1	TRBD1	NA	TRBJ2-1	TGCAGCGTTGAAGGCGTATTAGACAGGGTTAACAATGAGCAGTTCTTC	CSVEGVLDRVNNEQFF
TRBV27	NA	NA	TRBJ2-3	TGTGCCAGCAGTTTGGGGTTCGGCCTAGCCGCTAGCACAGATACGCAGTATTTT	CASSLGFGLAASTDTQYF
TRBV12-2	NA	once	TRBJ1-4	TGTGCAAGTCGCTTAGTAGGGGGGGCAACTAATGAAAAACTGTTTTTT	CASRLVGGATNEKLFF
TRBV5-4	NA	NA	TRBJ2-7	TGTGCCAGCAGCTTGGGGGGGCGCGAGCAGTACTTC	CASSLGGREQYF
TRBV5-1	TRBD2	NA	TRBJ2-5	TGCGCCAGCAGCGAGATGGCCCCTAGCGGGAGGGCGGAGACCCAGTACTTC	CASSEMAPSGRAETQYF
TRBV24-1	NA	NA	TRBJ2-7	TGTGCCACCAGTGATTGGAGGCAGGGCCACGAGCAGTACTTC	CATSDWRQGHEQYF
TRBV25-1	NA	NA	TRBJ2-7	TGTGCCAGCAGTGCTCCGGGAACTCCCTACGAGCAGTACTTC	CASSAPGTPYEQYF
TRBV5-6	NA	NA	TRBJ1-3	TGTGCCAGCAGCTGGACAGAGGGTGGAAACACCATATATTTT	CASSWTEGGNTIYF
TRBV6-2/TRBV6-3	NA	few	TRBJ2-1	TGTGCCAGCAGTTACTCCTTGCGGAGTAATGAGCAGTTCTTC	CASSYSLRSNEQFF
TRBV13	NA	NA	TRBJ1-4	TGTGCCAGCAGCTCAGGGCCCGAGTACGAAAAACTGTTTTTT	CASSSGPEYEKLFF
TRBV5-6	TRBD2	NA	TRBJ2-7	TGTGCCAGCAGCCGACCGGGCGGGAGGGAATCCTACGAGCAGTACTTC	CASSRPGGRESYEQYF
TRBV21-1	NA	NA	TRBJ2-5	TGTGCCAGCAGCCGGACACTCCCGGGGGAGACCCAGTACTTC	CASSRTLPGETQYF
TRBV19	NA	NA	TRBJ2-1	TGTGCCAGTAGTGAAGGGGCACAGATCTACAATGAGCAGTTCTTC	CASSEGAQIYNEQFF
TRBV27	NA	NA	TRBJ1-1	TGTGCCAGCAGTTTATCACCCGGGGGCACTGAAGCTTTCTTT	CASSLSPGGTEAFF
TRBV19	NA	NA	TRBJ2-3	TGTGCCAGTAGTCCGAGCACAGATACGCAGTATTTT	CASSPSTDTQYF
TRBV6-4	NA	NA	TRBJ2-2	TGTGCCAGCAGTGGAGAAACGAACACCGGGGAGCTGTTTTTT	CASSGETNTGELFF
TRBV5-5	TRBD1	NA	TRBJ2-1	TGTGCCAGCAGCCACGGGACAGGGGCCTTTATTATCTACAATGAGCAGTTCTTC	CASSHGTGAFIIYNEQFF
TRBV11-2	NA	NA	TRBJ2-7	TGTGCCAGCAGCTTCAATTCGGGGGTGGGCTCCTACGAGCAGTACTTC	CASSFNSGVGSYEQYF
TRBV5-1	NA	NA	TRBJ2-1	TGCGCCAGCAGATCAGGGCCCTCCTACAATGAGCAGTTCTTC	CASRSGPSYNEQFF
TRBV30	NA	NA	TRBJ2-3	TGTGCCTGGAGTGTACCCTCGACTAGCACAGATACGCAGTATTTT	CAWSVPSTSTDTQYF
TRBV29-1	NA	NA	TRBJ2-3	TGCAGCGTTGAAGTTTCGGGGGATGGCACAGATACGCAGTATTTT	CSVEVSGDGTDTQYF
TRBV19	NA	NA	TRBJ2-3	TGTGCCTCCGGGGTCCCGGGAGATACGCAGTATTTT	CASGVPGDTQYF
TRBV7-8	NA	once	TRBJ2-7	TGTGCCAGCAGCTTAGTAGGCACCGCCTACGAGCAGTACTTC	CASSLVGTAYEQYF
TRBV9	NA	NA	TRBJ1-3	TGTGCCAGCAGCGTAGAGGCAGGGGCGACCTCTGGAAACACCATATATTTT	CASSVEAGATSGNTIYF
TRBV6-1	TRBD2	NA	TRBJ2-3	TGTGCCAGCAGTGACGGACTAGTTCGCACAGATACGCAGTATTTT	CASSDGLVRTDTQYF
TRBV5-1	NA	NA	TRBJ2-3	TGCGCCAGCAGCTTGGACCTCACAGATACGCAGTATTTT	CASSLDLTDTQYF
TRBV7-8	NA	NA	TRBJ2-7	TGTGCCAGCAGCTCGACTAGAAGCTACGAGCAGTACTTC	CASSSTRSYEQYF
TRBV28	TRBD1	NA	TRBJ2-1	TGTGCCAGCAGGGAACAGGGGAGAGATGAGCAGTTCTTC	CASREQGRDEQFF
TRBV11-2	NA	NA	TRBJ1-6	TGTGCCAGCAGCGTGGGTTCCTATAATTCACCCCTCCACTTT	CASSVGSYNSPLHF
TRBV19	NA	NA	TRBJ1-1	TGTGCCAGTAGTATAGAAGCACGGGTGAACACTGAAGCTTTCTTT	CASSIEARVNTEAFF
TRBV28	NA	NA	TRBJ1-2	TGTGCCAGCACTCGACCTCGGGGCGGCTACACCTTC	CASTRPRGGYTF
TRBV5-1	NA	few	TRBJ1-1	TGCGCCAGCAGCTTGGGGGGCCTCTGGAACACTGAAGCTTTCTTT	CASSLGGLWNTEAFF
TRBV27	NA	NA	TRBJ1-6	TGTGCCAGCAGTTCTACAGGGTGGGCACCCCTCCACTTT	CASSSTGWAPLHF
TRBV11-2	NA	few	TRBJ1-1	TGTGCCAGCAGCTTAACCGGGGGGGTTACTGAAGCTTTCTTT	CASSLTGGVTEAFF
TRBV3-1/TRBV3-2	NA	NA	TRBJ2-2	TGTGCCAGCATAAGGGACACCACCGGGGAGCTGTTTTTT	CASIRDTTGELFF